The TCR beta chain described here comes from a study of radiotherapy plus CTLA-4 blockade in lung cancer. Study results and caveats: Blood saw expansion of tumor-derived TCR clones after radiotherapy plus ipilimumab.

The CDR3 length is 17 residues. The germline V and J ends were trimmed by 0 bases and 4 bases, with 17 bases remaining between them. Germline CDR1 and CDR2: SNHLY and FYNNEI. The assay was immunoSEQ multiplex PCR, and TCRdb's table has in-frame clones only and misses some. The sample has 25,000 to 35,000 clones; roughly 70% are singletons. Comment on this clone: Its target is unknown.

This receptor was taken from a human donor with non-small cell lung cancer whose response to radiotherapy plus ipilimumab could not be evaluated. Here the sequenced sample was peripheral blood, taken from a patient treated with radiotherapy plus ipilimumab. This sequence joins TRBV2 and TRBJ2-3; D is perhaps TRBD2 (5 bases). The CDR3: CASSEARESSLADTQYF. CDR3 nucleotide sequence: TGTGCCAGCAGTGAAGCCCGCGAGTCTTCACTAGCAGATACGCAGTATTTT.